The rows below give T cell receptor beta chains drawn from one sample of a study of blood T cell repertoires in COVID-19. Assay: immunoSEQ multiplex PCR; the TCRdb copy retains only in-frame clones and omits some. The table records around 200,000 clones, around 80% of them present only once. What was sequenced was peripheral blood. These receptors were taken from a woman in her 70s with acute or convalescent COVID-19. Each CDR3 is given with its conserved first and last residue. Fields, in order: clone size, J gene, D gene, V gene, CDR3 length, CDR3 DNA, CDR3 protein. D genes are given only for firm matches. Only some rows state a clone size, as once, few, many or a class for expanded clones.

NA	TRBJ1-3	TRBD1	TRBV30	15	TGTGCCTGGAGTATCGGACAGGGGAGTGGAAACACCATATATTTT	CAWSIGQGSGNTIYF
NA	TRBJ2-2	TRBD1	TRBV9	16	TGTGCCAGCAGCGGAGACAGGGCCACGAACACCGGGGAGCTGTTTTTT	CASSGDRATNTGELFF
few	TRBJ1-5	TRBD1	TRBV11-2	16	TGTGCCAGCAGCCAAGGGACAGCCAATAGCAATCAGCCCCAGCATTTT	CASSQGTANSNQPQHF
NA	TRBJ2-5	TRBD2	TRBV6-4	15	TGTGCCAGCAGTGAACGGGATAGCGGGAAAGAGACCCAGTACTTC	CASSERDSGKETQYF
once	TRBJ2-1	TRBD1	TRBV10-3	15	TGTGCCATCAGTGAGTCGACAGGGACAACCAGTGGGCAGTTCTTC	CAISESTGTTSGQFF
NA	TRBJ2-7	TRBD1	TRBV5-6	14	TGTGCCAGCAGCCCGGACAGGGGCGGCTACGAGCAGTACTTC	CASSPDRGGYEQYF
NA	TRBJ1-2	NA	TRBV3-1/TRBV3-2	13	TGTGCCAGCAGTCAACAGGTGGACTATGGCTACACCTTC	CASSQQVDYGYTF
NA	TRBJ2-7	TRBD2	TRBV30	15	TGTGCCTGGAGGGGAGCTAGCGGGGGGTCCTACGAGCAGTACTTC	CAWRGASGGSYEQYF
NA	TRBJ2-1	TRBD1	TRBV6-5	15	TGTGCCAGCAGCGTTACAGGGGGCTCGTACAATGAGCAGTTCTTC	CASSVTGGSYNEQFF
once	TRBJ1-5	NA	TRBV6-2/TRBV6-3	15	TGTGCCAGCAGCGGGACTTTCTGGGAAAATCAGCCCCAGCATTTT	CASSGTFWENQPQHF
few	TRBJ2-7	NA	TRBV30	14	TGTGCCTGGAGTGTACACCAGGGTCGGGGGGAGCAGTACTTC	CAWSVHQGRGEQYF
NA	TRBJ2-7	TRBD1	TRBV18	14	TGTGCCAGCTCACCGGCGACAGGGGTCTACGAGCAGTACTTC	CASSPATGVYEQYF
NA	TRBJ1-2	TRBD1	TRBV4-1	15	TGCGCCAGCAACCCCGGACAGGGACTGGGTCATGGCTACACCTTC	CASNPGQGLGHGYTF
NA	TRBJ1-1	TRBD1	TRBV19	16	TGTGCCAGTAGCCACCCTACCGGGACAGGGAACACTGAAGCTTTCTTT	CASSHPTGTGNTEAFF
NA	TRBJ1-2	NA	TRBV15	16	TGTGCCACCAGCAGAGATAGGATGACAACTAACTATGGCTACACCTTC	CATSRDRMTTNYGYTF
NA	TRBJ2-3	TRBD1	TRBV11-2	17	TGTGCCAGCAGGGCCCACCCGGGACAGACAAGCACAGATACGCAGTATTTT	CASRAHPGQTSTDTQYF
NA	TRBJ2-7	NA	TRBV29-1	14	TGCAGCGTTCGGATGGGAGTGTTTTCCTACGAGCAGTACTTC	CSVRMGVFSYEQYF
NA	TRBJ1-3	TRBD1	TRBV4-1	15	TGCGCCAGCAGCCCCACAGGGGGCCTAGCGAACACCATATATTTT	CASSPTGGLANTIYF
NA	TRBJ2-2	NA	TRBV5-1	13	TGCGCCAGCAGCTCCACTAGCTCCGGGGAGCTGTTTTTT	CASSSTSSGELFF
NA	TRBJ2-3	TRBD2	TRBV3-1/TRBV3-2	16	TGTGCCAGCAGCCAAGTCGGGACTATAACTCTTGTGACGCAGTATTTT	CASSQVGTITLVTQYF
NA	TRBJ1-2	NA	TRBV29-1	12	TGCAGCGTTGCACAGGATAACTATGGCTACACCTTC	CSVAQDNYGYTF
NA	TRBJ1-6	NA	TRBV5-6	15	TGTGCCAGCAGCTTGGACGCAGGTTCTAATTCACCCCTCCACTTT	CASSLDAGSNSPLHF
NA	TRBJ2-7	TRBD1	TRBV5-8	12	TGTGCCAGCAGCCCGGCCGACAGGGAAAAGTACTTC	CASSPADREKYF
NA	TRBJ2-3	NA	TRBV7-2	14	TGTGCCAGCAGCATCCTAGCGGAGGGGGGGATGCAGTATTTT	CASSILAEGGMQYF
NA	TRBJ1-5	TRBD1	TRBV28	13	TGTGCCAGTAGGGACAGGGAACTTTCGCCCCAGCATTTT	CASRDRELSPQHF
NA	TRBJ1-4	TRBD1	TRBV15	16	TGTGCCACCAGCAAGGGACAGCTTGCAACTAATGAAAAACTGTTTTTT	CATSKGQLATNEKLFF